This T cell receptor (beta chain) was sequenced for a study of cytomegalovirus exposure and HLA in healthy donors. Trimming took off 3 bases at V and 1 base at J, with 10 bases between the two ends. This CDR3 comprises 14 residues. Germline values: CDR1 SGHTS, CDR2 YDEGEE. The PCR was carried out with 60 Vbeta primers and 13 Jbeta primers. The repertoire was sequenced with immunoSEQ multiplex PCR; TCRdb's copy has only in-frame clones and lacks some. The sample carries some 120,000 clones, 70% to 75% recorded once. The sequenced sample consisted of PBMCs. The chain uses TRBV5-8 and TRBJ1-1; a possible D gene is TRBD1 (6 bases). This receptor was taken from a middle-aged woman in good health and CMV-seropositive. The CDR3 nucleotides are TGTGCCAGCAGCTATACAGGGCCGAACACTGAAGCTTTCTTT. Protein: CASSYTGPNTEAFF.